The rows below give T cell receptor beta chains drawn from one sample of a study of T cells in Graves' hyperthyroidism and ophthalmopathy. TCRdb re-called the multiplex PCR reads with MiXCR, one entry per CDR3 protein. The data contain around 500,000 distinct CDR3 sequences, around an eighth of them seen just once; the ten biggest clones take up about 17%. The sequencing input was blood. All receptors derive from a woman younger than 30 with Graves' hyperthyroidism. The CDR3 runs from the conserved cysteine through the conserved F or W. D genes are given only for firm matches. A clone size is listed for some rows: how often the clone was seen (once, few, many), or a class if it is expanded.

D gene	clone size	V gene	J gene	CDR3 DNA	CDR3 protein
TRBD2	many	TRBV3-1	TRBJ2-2	TGTGCCAGAAACCAGGGAAGCGGGAAGATAGCAGTGAGGAACACCGGGGAGCTGTTTTTT	CARNQGSGKIAVRNTGELFF
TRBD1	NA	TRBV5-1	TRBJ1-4	TGCGCCAGCAGCTTATACAGGGGAGGTAATGAAAAACTGTTTTTT	CASSLYRGGNEKLFF
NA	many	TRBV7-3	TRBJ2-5	TGTGCCAGCAGCTCCATTGGTGGGACCCAGTACTTC	CASSSIGGTQYF
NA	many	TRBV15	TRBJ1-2	TGTGCCACCAGCAGTAGACAGGCCAACTATGGCTACACCTTC	CATSSRQANYGYTF
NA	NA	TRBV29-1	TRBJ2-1	TGCAGCGTTGAAGATGGCGGGCCGAGCTCCTACAATGAGCAGTTCTTC	CSVEDGGPSSYNEQFF
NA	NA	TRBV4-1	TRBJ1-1	TGCGCCAGCAGCCAGGAAGGGCGGATGAACACTGAAGCTTTCTTT	CASSQEGRMNTEAFF
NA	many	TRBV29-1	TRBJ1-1	TGCAGCGTTGATTCGGGGTTTGGCACTGAAGCTTTCTTT	CSVDSGFGTEAFF
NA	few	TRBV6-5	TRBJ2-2	TGTGCCAGCAGTTATCCCTCCGCCACAACGAACACCGGGGAGCTGTTTTTT	CASSYPSATTNTGELFF
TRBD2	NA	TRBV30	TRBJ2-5	TGTGCCTGGAGCAACAGTGGGGGGGCCCAGTACTTC	CAWSNSGGAQYF
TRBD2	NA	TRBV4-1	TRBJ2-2	TGCGCCAGCAGCCAAAGGCTAGCGGGGCACACCGGGGAGCTGTTTTTT	CASSQRLAGHTGELFF
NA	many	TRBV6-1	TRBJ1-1	TGTGCCAGCAGAGGACCCTCCCGGGACACGCCAAGGGGAGGGAACACTGAAGCTTTCTTT	CASRGPSRDTPRGGNTEAFF